This T cell receptor beta chain was found in a study of cytomegalovirus exposure and HLA in healthy donors. Notes on the study in general: A previous analysis found most TCR beta V segments productive roughly 90% or roughly 30% of the time. Solely CMV serostatus was available to characterize immune exposure. Across donors, presence/absence analyses took sequencing depth to be roughly uniform.

This CDR3 is 13 amino acids long. Trimming cost V 5 bases and J 3 bases; bases outside gene matches: 2. The germline V gene has CDR1 SGHNT and CDR2 YENEEA. The study ran its PCR with 60 Vbeta and 13 Jbeta primers. Profiled with immunoSEQ multiplex PCR; TCRdb holds only in-frame clones, not every one. The sample includes about 130,000 clones, about 85% of them seen just once. The sample holds one count of this clone. Antigen unknown. The receptor was derived from a boy younger than 18 in good health and CMV-seronegative. The sequenced sample was PBMCs. This rearrangement joins TRBV11-3 to TRBJ2-7; TRBD1 matches at 9 bases. The CDR3 bases are TGTGCCAGCAGCGGGACAGGGATCTACGAGCAGTACTTC. Residues: CASSGTGIYEQYF. Looking up the rest from reference TRBV11-3 and TRBJ2-7 gives the full variable domain: EAGVVQSPRYKIIEKKQPVAFWCNPISGHNTLYWYLQNLGQGPELLIRYENEEAVDDSQLPKDRFSAERLKGVDSTLKIQPAELGDSAVYLCASSGTGIYEQYFGPGTRLTVT.